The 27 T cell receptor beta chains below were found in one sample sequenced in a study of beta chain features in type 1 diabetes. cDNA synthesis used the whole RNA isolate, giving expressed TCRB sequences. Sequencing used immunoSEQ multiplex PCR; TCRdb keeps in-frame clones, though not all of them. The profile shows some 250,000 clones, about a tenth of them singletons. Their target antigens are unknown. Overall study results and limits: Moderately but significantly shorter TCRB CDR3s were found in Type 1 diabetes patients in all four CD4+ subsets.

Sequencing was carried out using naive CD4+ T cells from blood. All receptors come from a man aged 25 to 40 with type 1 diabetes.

In DNA form, the CDR3 reads TGCAGCACATCGGGACAGGTGAACACTGAAGCTTTCTTT. Its translation is CSTSGQVNTEAFF. The chain uses TRBV29-1 and TRBJ1-1; TRBD1 matches 8 bases. The CDR3 is 13 amino acids. Germline CDR1 and CDR2: SQVTM and ANQGSEA. After removal of 8 bases from V and 0 bases from J, the junction contained 5 bases not matched to a gene. The complete variable domain, with remaining parts taken from reference TRBV29-1 and TRBJ1-1, reads SAVISQKPSRDICQRGTSLTIQCQVDSQVTMMFWYRQQPGQSLTLIATANQGSEATYESGFVIDKFPISRPNLTFSTLTVSNMSPEDSSIYLCSTSGQVNTEAFFGQGTRLTVV.

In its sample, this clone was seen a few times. In DNA, the CDR3 is TGCAGCGTTGAACGTACGGGGGGCGAGCAGTACTTC. Protein product: CSVERTGGEQYF. J is TRBJ2-7 and V is TRBV29-1, with 7 bases lining up with TRBD2. Germline CDR1 SQVTM, CDR2 ANQGSEA. The CDR3 loop spans 12 amino acids. After removal of 2 bases from V and 6 bases from J, the junction contained 4 bases not matched to a gene.

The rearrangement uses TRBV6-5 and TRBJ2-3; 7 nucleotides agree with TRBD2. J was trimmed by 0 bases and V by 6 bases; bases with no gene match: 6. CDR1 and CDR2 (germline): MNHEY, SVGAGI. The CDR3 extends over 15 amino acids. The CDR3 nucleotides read TGTGCCAGCAGCCGGGACTATGCTAGCACAGATACGCAGTATTTT. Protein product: CASSRDYASTDTQYF.

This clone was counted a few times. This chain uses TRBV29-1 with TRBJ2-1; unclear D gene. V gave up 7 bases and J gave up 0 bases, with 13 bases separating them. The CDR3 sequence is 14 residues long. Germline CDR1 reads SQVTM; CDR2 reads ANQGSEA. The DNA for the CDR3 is TGCAGCGCCGAAGAGGCCCGCTCCTACAATGAGCAGTTCTTC. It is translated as CSAEEARSYNEQFF.

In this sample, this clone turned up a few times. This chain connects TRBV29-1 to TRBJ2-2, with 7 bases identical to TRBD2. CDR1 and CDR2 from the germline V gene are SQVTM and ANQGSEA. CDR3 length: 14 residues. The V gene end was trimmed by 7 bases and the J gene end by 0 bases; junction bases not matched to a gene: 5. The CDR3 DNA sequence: TGCAGCGCCCTTCGGGGGGCGAACACCGGGGAGCTGTTTTTT. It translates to CSALRGANTGELFF.

The CDR3 sequence is CASSEGEGQPQHF. CDR3 DNA sequence: TGTGCCAGCAGTGAAGGGGAGGGTCAGCCCCAGCATTTT. The chain combines TRBV2 with TRBJ1-5, with D uncertain. With 1 base removed from V and 6 bases from J, the gap between germline ends came to 7 bases. Germline lookup yields CDR1 SNHLY and CDR2 FYNNEI. This CDR3 has 13 residues. The full variable domain, with the rest looked up from reference TRBV2 and TRBJ1-5, is EPEVTQTPSHQVTQMGQEVILRCVPISNHLYFYWYRQILGQKVEFLVSFYNNEISEKSEIFDDQFSVERPDGSNFTLKIRSTKLEDSAMYFCASSEGEGQPQHFGDGTRLSIL.

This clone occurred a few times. CDR3 coding DNA: TGTGCCAGTAGTATAGGGGCACGCTATGGCTACACCTTC. This encodes CASSIGARYGYTF. The V gene is TRBV19, the J gene TRBJ1-2; the D is unclear. V lost 1 base, J lost 4 bases, and 7 bases lay in between. Germline V gene sequence: CDR1 LNHDA, CDR2 SQIVND (reference sequence). This CDR3 region has 13 residues.

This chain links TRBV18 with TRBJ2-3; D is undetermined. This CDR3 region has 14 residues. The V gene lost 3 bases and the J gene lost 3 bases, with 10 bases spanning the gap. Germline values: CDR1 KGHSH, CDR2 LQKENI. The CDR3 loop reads CASSPPPVTDTQYF. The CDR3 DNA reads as TGTGCCAGCTCACCCCCTCCAGTTACAGATACGCAGTATTTT.

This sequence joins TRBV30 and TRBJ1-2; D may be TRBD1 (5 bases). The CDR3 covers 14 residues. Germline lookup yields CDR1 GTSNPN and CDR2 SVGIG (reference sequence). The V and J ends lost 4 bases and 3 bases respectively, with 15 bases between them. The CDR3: CAWKTGFKDYGYTF. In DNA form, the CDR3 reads TGTGCCTGGAAAACAGGATTTAAGGACTATGGCTACACCTTC.

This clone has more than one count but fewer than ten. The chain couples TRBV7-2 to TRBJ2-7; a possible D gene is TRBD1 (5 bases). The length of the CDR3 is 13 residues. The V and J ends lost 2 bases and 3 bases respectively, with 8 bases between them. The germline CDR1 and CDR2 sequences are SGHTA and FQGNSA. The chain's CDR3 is CASSLRQNYEQYF. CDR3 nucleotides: TGTGCCAGCAGCTTACGACAGAACTACGAGCAGTACTTC.

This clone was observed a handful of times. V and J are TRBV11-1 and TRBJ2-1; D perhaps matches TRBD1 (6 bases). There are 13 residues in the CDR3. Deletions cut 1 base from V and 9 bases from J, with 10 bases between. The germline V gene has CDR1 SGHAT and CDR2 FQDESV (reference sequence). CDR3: CASSLGTQGEQFF. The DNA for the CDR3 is TGTGCCAGCAGCTTAGGAACACAGGGTGAGCAGTTCTTC. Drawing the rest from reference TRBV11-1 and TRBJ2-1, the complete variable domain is EAEVAQSPRYKITEKSQAVAFWCDPISGHATLYWYRQILGQGPELLVQFQDESVVDDSQLPKDRFSAERLKGVDSTLKIQPAELGDSAMYLCASSLGTQGEQFFGPGTRLTVL.

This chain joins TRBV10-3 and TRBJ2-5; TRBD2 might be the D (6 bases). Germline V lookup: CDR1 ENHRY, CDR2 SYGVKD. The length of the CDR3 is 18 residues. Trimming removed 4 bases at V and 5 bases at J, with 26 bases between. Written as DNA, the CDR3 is TGTGCCATCAGTGCGATCCCCCCACTAGCTCCAGAGGGGGAGACCCAGTACTTC. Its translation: CAISAIPPLAPEGETQYF.

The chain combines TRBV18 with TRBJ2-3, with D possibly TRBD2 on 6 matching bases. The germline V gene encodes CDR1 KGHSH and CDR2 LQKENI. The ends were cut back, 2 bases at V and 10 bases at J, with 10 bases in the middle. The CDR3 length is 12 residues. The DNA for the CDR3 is TGTGCCAGCTCACCAGGGCGGGGCCCGCAGTATTTT. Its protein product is CASSPGRGPQYF.

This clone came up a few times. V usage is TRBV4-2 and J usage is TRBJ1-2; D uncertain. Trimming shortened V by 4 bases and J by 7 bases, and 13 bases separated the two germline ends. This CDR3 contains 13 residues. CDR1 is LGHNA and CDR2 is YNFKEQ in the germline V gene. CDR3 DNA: TGTGCCAGCAGCCTCGAGGGTAGCGGTGGCTACACCTTC. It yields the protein CASSLEGSGGYTF.

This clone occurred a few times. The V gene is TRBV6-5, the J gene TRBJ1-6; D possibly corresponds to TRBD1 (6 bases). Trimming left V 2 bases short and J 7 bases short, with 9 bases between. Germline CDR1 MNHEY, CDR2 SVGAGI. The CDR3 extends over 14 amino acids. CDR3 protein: CASSYIRGNSPLHF. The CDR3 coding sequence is TGTGCCAGCAGTTACATCAGGGGAAATTCACCCCTCCACTTT.

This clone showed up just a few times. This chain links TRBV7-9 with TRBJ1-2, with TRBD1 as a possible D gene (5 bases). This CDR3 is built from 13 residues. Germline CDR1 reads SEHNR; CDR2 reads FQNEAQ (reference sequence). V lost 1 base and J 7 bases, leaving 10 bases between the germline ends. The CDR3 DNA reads TGTGCCAGCAGCTTAGTTCAGGGTGGTGGCTACACCTTC. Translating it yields CASSLVQGGGYTF. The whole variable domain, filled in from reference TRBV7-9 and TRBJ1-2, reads DTGVSQNPRHKITKRGQNVTFRCDPISEHNRLYWYRQTLGQGPEFLTYFQNEAQLEKSRLLSDRFSAERPKGSFSTLEIQRTEQGDSAMYLCASSLVQGGGYTFGSGTRLTVV.

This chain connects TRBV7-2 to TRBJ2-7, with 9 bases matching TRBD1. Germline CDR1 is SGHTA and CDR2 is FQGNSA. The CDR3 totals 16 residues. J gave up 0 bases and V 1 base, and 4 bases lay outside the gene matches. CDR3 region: CASSLGGQGFSYEQYF. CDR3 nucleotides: TGTGCCAGCAGCTTAGGGGGACAGGGATTCTCCTACGAGCAGTACTTC. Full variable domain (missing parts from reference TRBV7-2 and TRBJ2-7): GAGVSQSPSNKVTEKGKDVELRCDPISGHTALYWYRQSLGQGLEFLIYFQGNSAPDKSGLPSDRFSAERTGGSVSTLTIQRTQQEDSAVYLCASSLGGQGFSYEQYFGPGTRLTVT.

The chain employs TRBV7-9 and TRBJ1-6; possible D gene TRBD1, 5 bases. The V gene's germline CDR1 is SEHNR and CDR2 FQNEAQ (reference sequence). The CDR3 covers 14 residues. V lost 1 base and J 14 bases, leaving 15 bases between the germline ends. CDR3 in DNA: TGTGCCAGCAGCTTAGAGGGCGCAGGGTATACCCTCCACTTT. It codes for CASSLEGAGYTLHF.

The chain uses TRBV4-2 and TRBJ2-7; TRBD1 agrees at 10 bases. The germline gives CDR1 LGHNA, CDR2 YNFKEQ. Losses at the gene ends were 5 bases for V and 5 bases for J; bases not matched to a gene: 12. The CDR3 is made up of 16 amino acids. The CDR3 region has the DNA TGTGCCAGCAGCAAAAGTCGACAGGGGGCGGCCCACGAGCAGTACTTC. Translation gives CASSKSRQGAAHEQYF.

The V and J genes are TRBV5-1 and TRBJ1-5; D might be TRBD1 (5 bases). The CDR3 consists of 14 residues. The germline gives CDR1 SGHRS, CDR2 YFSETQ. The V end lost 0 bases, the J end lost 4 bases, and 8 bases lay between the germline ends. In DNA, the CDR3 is TGCGCCAGCAGCTTGGTGCCAGGGAATCAGCCCCAGCATTTT. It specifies CASSLVPGNQPQHF.

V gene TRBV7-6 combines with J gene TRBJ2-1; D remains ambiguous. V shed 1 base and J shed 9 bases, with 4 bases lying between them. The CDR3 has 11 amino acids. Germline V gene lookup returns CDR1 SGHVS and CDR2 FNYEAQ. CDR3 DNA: TGTGCCAGCAGCTTAGAGAGTGAGCAGTTCTTC. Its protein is CASSLESEQFF.

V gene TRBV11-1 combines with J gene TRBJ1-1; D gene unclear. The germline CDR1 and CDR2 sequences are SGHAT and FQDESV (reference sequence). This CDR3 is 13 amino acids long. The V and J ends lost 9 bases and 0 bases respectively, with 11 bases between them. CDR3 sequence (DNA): TGTGCCAGTAGGAGGCAGTTGAACACTGAAGCTTTCTTT. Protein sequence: CASRRQLNTEAFF. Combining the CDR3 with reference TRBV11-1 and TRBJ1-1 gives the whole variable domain EAEVAQSPRYKITEKSQAVAFWCDPISGHATLYWYRQILGQGPELLVQFQDESVVDDSQLPKDRFSAERLKGVDSTLKIQPAELGDSAMYLCASRRQLNTEAFFGQGTRLTVV.

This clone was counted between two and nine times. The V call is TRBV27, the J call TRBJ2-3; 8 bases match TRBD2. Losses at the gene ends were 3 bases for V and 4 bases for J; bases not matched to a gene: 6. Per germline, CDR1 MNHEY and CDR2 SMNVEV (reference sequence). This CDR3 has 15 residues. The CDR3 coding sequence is TGTGCCAGCAGTTTGGCGGGGGGCAACCCAGATACGCAGTATTTT. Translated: CASSLAGGNPDTQYF.

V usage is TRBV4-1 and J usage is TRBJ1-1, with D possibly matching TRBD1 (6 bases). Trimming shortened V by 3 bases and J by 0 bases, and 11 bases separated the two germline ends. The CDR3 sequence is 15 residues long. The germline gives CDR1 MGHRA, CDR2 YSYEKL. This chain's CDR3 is CASSHNRALNTEAFF. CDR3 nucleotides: TGCGCCAGCAGCCATAACAGGGCTCTGAACACTGAAGCTTTCTTT.

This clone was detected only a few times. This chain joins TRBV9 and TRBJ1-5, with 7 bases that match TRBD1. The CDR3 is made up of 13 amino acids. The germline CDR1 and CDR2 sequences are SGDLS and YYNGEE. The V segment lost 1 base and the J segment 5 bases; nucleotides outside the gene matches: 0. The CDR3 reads CASSVQGDQPQHF. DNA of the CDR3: TGTGCCAGCAGCGTACAGGGGGATCAGCCCCAGCATTTT.

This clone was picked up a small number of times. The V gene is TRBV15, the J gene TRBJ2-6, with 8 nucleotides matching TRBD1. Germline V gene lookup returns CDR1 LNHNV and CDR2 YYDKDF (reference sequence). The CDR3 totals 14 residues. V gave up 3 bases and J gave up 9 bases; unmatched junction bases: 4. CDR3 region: CATSRDREDNVLTF. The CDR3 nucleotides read TGTGCCACCAGCAGGGACAGGGAAGACAACGTCCTGACTTTC.

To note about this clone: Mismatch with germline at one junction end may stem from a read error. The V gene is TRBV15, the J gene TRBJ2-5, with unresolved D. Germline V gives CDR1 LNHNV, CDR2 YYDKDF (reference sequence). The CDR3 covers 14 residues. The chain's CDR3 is CATSRDMRQEAQYF. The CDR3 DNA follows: TGTGCCACCAGCAGAGATATGCGCCAAGAGGCCCAGTACTTC.